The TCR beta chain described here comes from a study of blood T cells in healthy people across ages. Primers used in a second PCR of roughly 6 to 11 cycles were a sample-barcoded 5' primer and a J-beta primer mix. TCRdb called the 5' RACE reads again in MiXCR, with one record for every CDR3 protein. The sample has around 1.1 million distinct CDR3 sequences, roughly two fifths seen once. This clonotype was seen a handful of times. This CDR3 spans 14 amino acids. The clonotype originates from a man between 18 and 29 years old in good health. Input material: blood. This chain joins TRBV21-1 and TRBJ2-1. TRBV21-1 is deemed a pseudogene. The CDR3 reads CASSKSGFYNEQFF. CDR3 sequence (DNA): TGTGCCAGCAGCAAGTCAGGCTTCTACAATGAGCAGTTCTTC.